This entry lists 7 T cell receptor beta chains sequenced from one sample in a study of radiation and T cells in renal cell carcinoma. Documented treatment: treatment-naive control, cytoreductive nephrectomy. Assay used: immunoSEQ multiplex PCR; TCRdb lists only in-frame clones, some missing. This sample has roughly 20,000 clones, with around 63% found just once. The source was tumor tissue, collected from a patient whose treatment was nephrectomy without radiotherapy. Source of these receptors: a man aged 50 or older with renal cell carcinoma.

The rearrangement uses TRBV2 and TRBJ1-1; D possibly corresponds to TRBD1 (5 bases). The CDR3 runs to 15 residues. The germline V gene encodes CDR1 SNHLY and CDR2 FYNNEI. Trimming took off 6 bases at V and 1 base at J, with 15 bases between the two ends. The CDR3 reads CASRFGRAENTEAFF. Here the CDR3 DNA reads TGTGCCAGCAGGTTTGGCAGGGCCGAGAACACTGAAGCTTTCTTT.

V usage is TRBV6-1 and J usage is TRBJ1-1; D is uncertain. Per germline, CDR1 MNHNS and CDR2 SASEGT. The length of the CDR3 is 12 residues. The V and J ends lost 7 bases and 8 bases respectively, with 14 bases between them. CDR3 sequence reads: CASTPRGSEAFF. CDR3 DNA: TGTGCCAGCACCCCGAGAGGCAGCGAAGCTTTCTTT.

The V and J genes are TRBV13 and TRBJ1-2; D ambiguous. CDR1 PRHDT and CDR2 FYEKMQ come from the germline V gene (reference sequence). V was clipped by 2 bases and J by 1 base, with 17 bases between them. The CDR3 covers 17 residues. The DNA of the CDR3 is TGTGCCAGCAGCTTATTATACTCCCCAGAGAATAACTATGGCTACACCTTC. This sequence encodes CASSLLYSPENNYGYTF.

The genes are TRBV27 and TRBJ2-3; no reliable D call. V lost 6 bases and J 5 bases, leaving 12 bases between the germline ends. Germline V gene lookup returns CDR1 MNHEY and CDR2 SMNVEV (reference sequence). The length of the CDR3 is 13 residues. CDR3 DNA sequence: TGTGCCAGCAGCATGGCTCTTGGAGATACGCAGTATTTT. Its protein is CASSMALGDTQYF.

The chain links TRBV15 to TRBJ1-1; a weak D match, TRBD1 (5 bases). The CDR3 totals 12 residues. Germline CDR1 reads LNHNV; CDR2 reads YYDKDF (reference sequence). V was shortened by 4 bases and J by 10 bases, with 13 bases between the two germline ends. The CDR3 reads CATSISGLSAFF. DNA of the CDR3: TGTGCCACCAGCATCTCAGGGTTATCAGCTTTCTTT.

The rearrangement joins TRBV5-6 to TRBJ2-2, with D unclear. The V gene's germline CDR1 is SGHDT and CDR2 YYEEEE. Trimming removed 4 bases at V and 5 bases at J, with 6 bases between. The length of the CDR3 is 12 residues. The CDR3 is CASSRSTGELFF. For the CDR3, the DNA is TGTGCCAGCAGCCGTTCGACCGGGGAGCTGTTTTTT.

The chain couples TRBV7-3 to TRBJ2-2; 7 bases fit TRBD2. This CDR3 is built from 14 residues. J lost 4 bases, V lost 5 bases, and 4 bases had no gene match. The V gene's germline CDR1 is SGHTA and CDR2 FQGTGA. The CDR3 DNA sequence: TGTGCCAGCAGCGTTGCGGGAGCCACCGGGGAGCTGTTTTTT. Residues: CASSVAGATGELFF.